The following is a T cell receptor beta chain sequence with its context. This sample is part of a study of PD-1 blockade in classical Hodgkin lymphoma. This CDR3 has 14 residues. V was trimmed by 2 bases and J by 5 bases, leaving 12 bases between them. In germline, CDR1 is SGHTA, CDR2 FQGNSA. Each of the patients experienced relapse following autologous stem cell transplantation, and their brentuximab vedotin exposure differed. Produced via immunoSEQ multiplex PCR; TCRdb's table is partial and in-frame only. The sample has roughly 55,000 clones, about 85% seen once; the top ten hold 15% to 20%. This chain connects TRBV7-2 to TRBJ2-5; no reliable D call. Source: peripheral blood mononuclear cells (PBMCs), taken at baseline. This clonotype was obtained from a human donor with classical Hodgkin lymphoma. The CDR3 sequence: CASSLHGEIETQYF. CDR3 DNA sequence: TGTGCCAGCAGCTTACATGGGGAAATCGAGACCCAGTACTTC.